The source of this T cell receptor beta chain is a study of CD8+ T cells in alopecia areata (dated by TCRdb to 2017 to 2018). Notes on the research overall: The treated patients, all with moderate-to-severe alopecia areata, were enrolled in an open-label pilot trial of oral tofacitinib given at 5 to 10 mg twice daily. Tofacitinib-treated patients had biopsies at baseline and at 4 and 24 weeks of treatment, with a later scalp biopsy in several patients. In humans, TCRbeta sequencing was performed on scalp tissue and on sorted CD4+ and CD8+ peripheral blood T cells from healthy controls and from patients with patchy or totalis/universalis alopecia areata. RNA came from the PAXgene miRNA kit for fixed scalp, the miRNeasy kit for PBMCs, and the RNeasy kit for mouse skin. Scalp clonality was compared among normal scalp (n=4), patchy alopecia areata scalp (n=8), and alopecia totalis/universalis scalp (n=8). The SALT score, which quantifies the percentage of affected scalp surface area, was used to measure disease severity in treated patients. Tofacitinib was administered for 6 to 18 months, and 6 months of follow-up off drug were then conducted to assess delayed response and recurrence. High-throughput TCRbeta sequencing was used to examine T cell clonal expansion in alopecia areata in both the C3H/HeJ mouse model and human patients. TCRbeta CDR3 regions were amplified by immunoSEQ multiplex PCR with 35 Vbeta forward and 13 Jbeta reverse primers. Study-wide findings and limitations: Unlike mouse skin, where gammadelta T cells dominate, normal human skin contains resident alphabeta T cells that get sequenced too, which complicates analysis of the scalp TCR repertoire. Because the treated cohort was small and had only one nonresponder, larger studies are needed to examine links between baseline CD8+ expansion and response. Tofacitinib significantly lowered scalp clonality and the number of expanded CD8+ clones among the top 100 scalp clones. During tofacitinib treatment, many expanded lesional clones stuck around in both scalp and blood, and this persistence may partly explain why relapse happens after treatment is stopped. Compared with normal scalp, lesional scalp had higher clonality and more expanded CD8+ clones, particularly in alopecia totalis/universalis, a pattern that suggests antigenic drive. Shared TCR sequences between patients were less evident than in mice, which may be partly attributable to HLA diversity in the patient population.

The CDR3 runs 15 amino acids, cysteine and phenylalanine included. The sequence is cut down to CDR3 DNA, 45 bases in frame from base 1. Between the V and J ends, shortened by 3 bases and 3 bases respectively, the junction contains 14 bases. In the germline V gene (reference sequence), CDR1 corresponds to MNHEY and CDR2 to SMNVEV. Library construction relied on the immunoSEQ multiplex PCR assay. For TCR sequencing, RNA was extracted from every sample and reverse transcribed into cDNA to serve as template. SuperScript III was used for first-strand cDNA synthesis, primed with a 2:1 mix of oligo-dT and random hexamers. Amplification bias was assessed with a synthetic immune receptor repertoire, and residual bias was removed computationally. The authors' analysis ran thus. Raw reads were preprocessed for error removal, and CDR3 was defined according to IMGT conventions as running from the conserved cysteine to phenylalanine. Clonality was computed as 1 minus the Shannon entropy, with the entropy normalized by log2 of the number of productive unique TCRs. Whether each scalp clone was CD4 or CD8 was inferred by checking scalp TCRbeta sequences against the CD4 and CD8 repertoires from sorted blood. This immuneACCESS table, as held by TCRdb, lists in-frame sequences with V and J called but not all clones. Of the missing ones, under half trace to an unresolved V gene in checked studies; the others have no known cause. V and J calls and clone size are given by that table; D and trimming were obtained from the DNA. For this sample there are about 140,000 clones; about 88% appear just once. The top ten constitute less than 15% of the sample.

Read against the paper, the sample's time point label means: around 28 days on oral tofacitinib. The sample's treatment or condition, from its label and the paper: oral pan-JAK inhibitor, 5-10 mg twice daily. Lesional scalp punch biopsies and peripheral blood were collected from alopecia areata patients. PBMCs were isolated by density centrifugation and stained for CD3, CD4 and CD8, and CD4+ and CD8+ T cells were sorted on a FACSAria. Comment on this clone: Its antigen has not been determined. There are no base qualities to consult, and no much larger clone falls within one base.

The sequence joins TRBV27 to TRBJ1-1; no D gene is confidently identified. The receptor was isolated from a human donor with alopecia areata. Sequenced here: CD8+ T cells sorted from blood, sampled at week 4, from a patient treated with tofacitinib. The DNA is TGTGCCAGCAGTTTGGAGGGCCCGGTGTACACTGAAGCTTTCTTT. It encodes CASSLEGPVYTEAFF.